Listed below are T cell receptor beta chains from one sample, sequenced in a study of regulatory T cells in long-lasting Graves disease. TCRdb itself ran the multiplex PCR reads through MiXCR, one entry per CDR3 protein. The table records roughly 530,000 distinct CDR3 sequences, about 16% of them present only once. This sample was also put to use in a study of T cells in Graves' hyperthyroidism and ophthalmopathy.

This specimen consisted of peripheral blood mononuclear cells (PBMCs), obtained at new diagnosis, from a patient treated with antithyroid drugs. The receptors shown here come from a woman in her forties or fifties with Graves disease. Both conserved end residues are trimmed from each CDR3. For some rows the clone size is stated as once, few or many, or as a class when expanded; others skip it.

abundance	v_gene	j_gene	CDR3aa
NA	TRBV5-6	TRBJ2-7	ASSLASRGWDEQY
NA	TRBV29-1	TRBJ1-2	SVEEKGPYGYT
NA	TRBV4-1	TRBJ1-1	ASSQEGVGAF
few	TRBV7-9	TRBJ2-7	ASGGTLYYEQY
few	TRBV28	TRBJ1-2	ASSLQGQGYYGYT
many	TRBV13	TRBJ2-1	ASSTRTSGHMGAYNEQF
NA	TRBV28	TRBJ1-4	ASTLTGGGEEKLF
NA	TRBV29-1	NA	SVATGTGYGYT
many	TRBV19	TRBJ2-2	ASTWGRTNTGELF
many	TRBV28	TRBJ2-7	ASSTNGGDRGIHEQY
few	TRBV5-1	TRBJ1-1	ATGTGEIHTEAF
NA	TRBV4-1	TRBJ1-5	ASSQLDRVRFSSNQPQH
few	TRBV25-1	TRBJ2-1	ASSDAGQSSYNEQF
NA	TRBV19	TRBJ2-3	ASSIGLASTDTQY
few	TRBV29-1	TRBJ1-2	SVALADKNGYT
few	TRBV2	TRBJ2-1	ASSGTERGAYYNEQF
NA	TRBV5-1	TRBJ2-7	ASSFDLSYEQY
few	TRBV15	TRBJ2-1	ATSIGRSIVYNEQF
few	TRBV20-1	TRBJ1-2	SARRTGTGRYGYT
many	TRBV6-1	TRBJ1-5	ASSAYRGSNQPQH
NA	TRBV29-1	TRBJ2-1	SVEGRVNEQF
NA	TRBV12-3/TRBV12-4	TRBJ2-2	ASNPTEAGELF
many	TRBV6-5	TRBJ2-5	ASSWRAQETQY
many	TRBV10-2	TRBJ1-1	ASSLDGRYTEAF
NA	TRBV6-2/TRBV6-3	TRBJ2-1	ASSGTSYGSNNEQF
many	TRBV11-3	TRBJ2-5	ASSPGNGVGVEETQY
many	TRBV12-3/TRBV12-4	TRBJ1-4	ASSRRQGPNEKLF